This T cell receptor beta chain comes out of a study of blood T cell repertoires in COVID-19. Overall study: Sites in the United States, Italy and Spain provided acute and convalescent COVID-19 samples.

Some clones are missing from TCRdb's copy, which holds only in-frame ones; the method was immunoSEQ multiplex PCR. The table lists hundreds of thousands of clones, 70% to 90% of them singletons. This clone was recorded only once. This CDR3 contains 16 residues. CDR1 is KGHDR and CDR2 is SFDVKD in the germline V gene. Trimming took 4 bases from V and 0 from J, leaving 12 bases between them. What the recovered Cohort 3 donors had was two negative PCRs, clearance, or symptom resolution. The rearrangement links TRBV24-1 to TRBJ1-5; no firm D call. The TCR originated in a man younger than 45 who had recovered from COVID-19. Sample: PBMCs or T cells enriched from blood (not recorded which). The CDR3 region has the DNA TGTGCCACCAGTGAAGGGAGATCCCTTAGCAATCAGCCCCAGCATTTT. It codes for CATSEGRSLSNQPQHF.